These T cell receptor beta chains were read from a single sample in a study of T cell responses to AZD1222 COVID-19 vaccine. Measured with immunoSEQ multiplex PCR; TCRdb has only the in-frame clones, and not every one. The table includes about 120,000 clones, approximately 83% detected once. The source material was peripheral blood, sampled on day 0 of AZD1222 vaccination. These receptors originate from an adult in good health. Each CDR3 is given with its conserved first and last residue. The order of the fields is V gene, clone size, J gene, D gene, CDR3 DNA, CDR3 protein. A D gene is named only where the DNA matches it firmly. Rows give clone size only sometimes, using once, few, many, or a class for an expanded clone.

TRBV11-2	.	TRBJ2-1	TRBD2	TGTGCCAGCAGCTTCCAGCGGGGCTACAATGAGCAGTTCTTC	CASSFQRGYNEQFF
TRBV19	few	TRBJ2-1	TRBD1	TGTGCCAGTAGTATAAGGGGGCGATACAATGAGCAGTTCTTC	CASSIRGRYNEQFF
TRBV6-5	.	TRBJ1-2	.	TGTGCCAGCAGACCAGGAGGGGGGCAGCTCTATGGCTACACCTTC	CASRPGGGQLYGYTF
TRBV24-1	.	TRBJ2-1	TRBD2	TGTGCCACCAGTGAGCCTAGCGGGAGGCGTTACAATGAGCAGTTCTTC	CATSEPSGRRYNEQFF
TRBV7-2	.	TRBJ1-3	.	TGTGCCAGCAGCTTAGCTCCCGCCTCTGGAAACACCATATATTTT	CASSLAPASGNTIYF
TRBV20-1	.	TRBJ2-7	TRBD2	TGCAGTGCTAGTCTGGGAGCGGGGGGCCTCACCTACGAGCAGTACTTC	CSASLGAGGLTYEQYF
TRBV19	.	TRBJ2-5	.	TGTGCCAGTAGTATAGATCACGGAGAGCAAGAGACCCAGTACTTC	CASSIDHGEQETQYF
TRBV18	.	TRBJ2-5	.	TGTGCCAGCTCACCGAACAGGGAAGAGACCCAGTACTTC	CASSPNREETQYF
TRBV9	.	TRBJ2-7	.	TGTGCCAGCAGCGTAGTCGGGGGCTACGAGCAGTACTTC	CASSVVGGYEQYF
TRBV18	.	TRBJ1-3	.	TGTGCCAGCTCAAGGCGTCAAGAAACGGGAAACACCATATATTTT	CASSRRQETGNTIYF